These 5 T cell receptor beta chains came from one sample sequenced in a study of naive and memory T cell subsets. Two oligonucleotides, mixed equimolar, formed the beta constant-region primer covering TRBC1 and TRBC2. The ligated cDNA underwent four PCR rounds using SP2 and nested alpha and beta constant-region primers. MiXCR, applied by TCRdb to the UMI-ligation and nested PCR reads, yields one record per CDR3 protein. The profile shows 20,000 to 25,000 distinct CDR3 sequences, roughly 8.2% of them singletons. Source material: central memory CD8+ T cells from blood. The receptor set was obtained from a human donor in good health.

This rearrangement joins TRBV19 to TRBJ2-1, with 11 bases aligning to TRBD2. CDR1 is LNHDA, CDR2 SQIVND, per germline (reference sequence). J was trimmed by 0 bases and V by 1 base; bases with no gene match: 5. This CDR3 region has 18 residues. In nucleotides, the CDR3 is TGTGCCAGTAGTATAGGGGGACTAGCGGAAGGCTCCTACAATGAGCAGTTCTTC. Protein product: CASSIGGLAEGSYNEQFF.

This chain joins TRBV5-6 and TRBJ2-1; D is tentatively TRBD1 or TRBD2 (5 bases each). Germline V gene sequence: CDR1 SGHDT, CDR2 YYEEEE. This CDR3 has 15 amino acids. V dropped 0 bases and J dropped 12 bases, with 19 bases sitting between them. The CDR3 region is CASSLGGRTNLGQFF. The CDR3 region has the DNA TGTGCCAGCAGCTTGGGAGGGCGGACAAATCTCGGGCAGTTCTTC.

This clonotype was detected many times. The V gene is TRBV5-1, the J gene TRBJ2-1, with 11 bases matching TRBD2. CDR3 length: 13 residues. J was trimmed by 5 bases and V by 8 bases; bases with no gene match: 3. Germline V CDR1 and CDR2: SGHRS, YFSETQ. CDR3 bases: TGCGCCAGTACGACTAGCGGGAACAATGAGCAGTTCTTC. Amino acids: CASTTSGNNEQFF.

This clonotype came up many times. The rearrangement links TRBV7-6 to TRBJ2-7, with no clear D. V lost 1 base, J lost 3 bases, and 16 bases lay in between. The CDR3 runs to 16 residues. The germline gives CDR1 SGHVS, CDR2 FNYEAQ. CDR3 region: CASSLVVQQLFYEQYF. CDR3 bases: TGTGCCAGCAGCTTAGTGGTTCAGCAACTGTTCTACGAGCAGTACTTC. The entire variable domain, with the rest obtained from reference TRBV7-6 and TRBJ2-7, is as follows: GAGVSQSPRYKVTKRGQDVALRCDPISGHVSLYWYRQALGQGPEFLTYFNYEAQQDKSGLPNDRFSAERPEGSISTLTIQRTEQRDSAMYRCASSLVVQQLFYEQYFGPGTRLTVT.

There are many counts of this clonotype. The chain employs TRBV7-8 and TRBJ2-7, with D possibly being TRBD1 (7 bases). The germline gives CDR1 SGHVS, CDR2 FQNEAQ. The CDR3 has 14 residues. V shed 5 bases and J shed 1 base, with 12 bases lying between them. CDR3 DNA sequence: TGTGCCAGCAGCCCGACAGGGAGGTCCTACGAGCAGTACTTC. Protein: CASSPTGRSYEQYF.